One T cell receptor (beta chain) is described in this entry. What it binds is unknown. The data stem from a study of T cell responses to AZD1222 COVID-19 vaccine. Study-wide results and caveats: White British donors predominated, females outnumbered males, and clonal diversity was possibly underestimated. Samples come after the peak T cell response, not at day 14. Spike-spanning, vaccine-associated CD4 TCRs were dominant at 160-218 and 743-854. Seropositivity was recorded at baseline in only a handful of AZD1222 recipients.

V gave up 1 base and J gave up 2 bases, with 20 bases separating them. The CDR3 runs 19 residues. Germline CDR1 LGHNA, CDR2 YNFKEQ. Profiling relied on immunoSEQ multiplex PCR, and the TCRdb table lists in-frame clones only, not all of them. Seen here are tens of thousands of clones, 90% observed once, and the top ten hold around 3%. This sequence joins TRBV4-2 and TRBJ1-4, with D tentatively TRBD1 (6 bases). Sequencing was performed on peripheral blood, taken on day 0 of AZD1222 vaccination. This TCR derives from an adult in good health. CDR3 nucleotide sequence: TGTGCCAGCAGCCAAGTAGGGCCCCCGTGGGGGGCGACTAATGAAAAACTGTTTTTT. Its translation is CASSQVGPPWGATNEKLFF.